A single sample is the source of the 20 T cell receptor beta chains below, sequenced in a study of blood T cell repertoires in COVID-19. Profiling relied on immunoSEQ multiplex PCR, and the TCRdb table lists in-frame clones only, not all of them. This table has around 260,000 clones, approximately 86% appearing once. The specimen sequenced was peripheral blood. All receptors come from a man in his forties who had recovered from COVID-19.

CDR3 loop: CASMQGGYGYTF. Here the CDR3 DNA reads TGTGCCAGCATGCAGGGCGGCTATGGCTACACCTTC. This rearrangement joins TRBV6-6 to TRBJ1-2; D might be TRBD1 (5 bases). The CDR3 is 12 amino acids. Trimming left V 7 bases short and J 4 bases short, with 10 bases between. Germline CDR1 reads MNHNY; CDR2 reads SVGAGI (reference sequence).

The chain employs TRBV14 and TRBJ1-3, with D unclear. Germline-derived CDR1 and CDR2 are SGHDN and FVKESK. This CDR3 has 17 residues. Trimming removed 0 bases from V and 6 bases from J, with 18 bases in between. The CDR3 here is CASSQEWAIRPLNTIYF. DNA of the CDR3: TGTGCCAGCAGCCAAGAGTGGGCCATCCGGCCCCTAAACACCATATATTTT.

This rearrangement joins TRBV27 to TRBJ2-3; 9 bases are shared with TRBD2. This CDR3 spans 16 amino acids. CDR1 and CDR2 from the germline V gene are MNHEY and SMNVEV (reference sequence). J lost 2 bases, V lost 0 bases, and 3 bases had no gene match. This CDR3 is CASSLSGGGATDTQYF. DNA of the CDR3: TGTGCCAGCAGTTTATCGGGCGGGGGGGCCACAGATACGCAGTATTTT.

This chain uses TRBV5-6 with TRBJ2-7, with TRBD1 identical over 8 bases. With 2 bases clipped from V and 3 bases from J, the junction kept 4 bases outside the gene matches. CDR3 length equals 14 residues. CDR1 SGHDT and CDR2 YYEEEE come from the germline V gene. CDR3 amino acids: CASSLQGEYYEQYF. In DNA form, the CDR3 reads TGTGCCAGCAGCTTACAGGGGGAATACTACGAGCAGTACTTC.

The chain is built from TRBV19 and TRBJ1-6; tentative D call: TRBD1 (5 bases). This CDR3 region has 16 residues. The germline V gene encodes CDR1 LNHDA and CDR2 SQIVND (reference sequence). V was clipped by 3 bases and J by 7 bases, with 16 bases between them. DNA for the CDR3: TGTGCCAGTAGTATTGGGTCAGATCCAGGGAATTCACCCCTCCACTTT. Translating it yields CASSIGSDPGNSPLHF.

The genes are TRBV4-2 and TRBJ1-2, with TRBD1 as a possible D gene (6 bases). Trimming pared 0 bases from V and 7 bases from J, leaving 12 bases between. Per germline, CDR1 LGHNA and CDR2 YNFKEQ. This CDR3 region has 14 residues. The chain's CDR3 is CASSQEGRGAGYTF. CDR3 nucleotide sequence: TGTGCCAGCAGCCAAGAGGGCAGGGGAGCTGGCTACACCTTC.

The chain is built from TRBV6-6 and TRBJ1-1; tentatively, D is TRBD1 (6 bases). This CDR3 is built from 15 residues. V was shortened by 3 bases and J by 2 bases, with 13 bases between the two germline ends. Germline V CDR1 and CDR2: MNHNY, SVGAGI (reference sequence). Here the CDR3 reads CASSYTGLRNTEAFF. DNA for the CDR3: TGTGCCAGCAGTTATACAGGGCTTAGAAACACTGAAGCTTTCTTT.

The sample holds one count of this clone. This chain joins TRBV29-1 and TRBJ2-7; the D gene is possibly TRBD1 (5 bases). This CDR3 spans 13 amino acids. Trimming stripped 1 base from V and 5 bases from J, with 12 bases between. Germline CDR1 SQVTM, CDR2 ANQGSEA. CDR3 DNA: TGCAGCGTTGAAGGGAAGGGGTTCCACGAGCAGTACTTC. Its translation: CSVEGKGFHEQYF.

The CDR3 bases are TGTGCCAGTAAAAGCGGGAGGGCCCCTGCCGGGACCCAGTACTTC. Encoded protein: CASKSGRAPAGTQYF. This chain uses TRBV19 with TRBJ2-5, with 10 bases identical to TRBD2. Germline CDR1 and CDR2: LNHDA and SQIVND (reference sequence). Trimming removed 7 bases from V and 7 bases from J; junction bases left unmatched: 12. The CDR3 contains 15 residues.

This clone was counted a few times. This rearrangement joins TRBV5-6 to TRBJ1-1; D is undetermined. V was shortened by 0 bases and J by 2 bases, with 5 bases between the two germline ends. Per the germline V gene, CDR1 is SGHDT and CDR2 is YYEEEE. This CDR3 is built from 13 residues. DNA of the CDR3: TGTGCCAGCAGCTTGGACAGAAACACTGAAGCTTTCTTT. Encoded protein: CASSLDRNTEAFF. Looking up the rest from reference TRBV5-6 and TRBJ1-1 gives the full variable domain: DAGVTQSPTHLIKTRGQQVTLRCSPKSGHDTVSWYQQALGQGPQFIFQYYEEEERQRGNFPDRFSGHQFPNYSSELNVNALLLGDSALYLCASSLDRNTEAFFGQGTRLTVV.

This rearrangement joins TRBV3-1 (or the pseudogene TRBV3-2) to TRBJ2-1; TRBD2 agrees at 9 bases. V lost 0 bases and J lost 3; bases outside the gene matches: 9. The CDR3 totals 18 residues. CDR1 is LGHDT, CDR2 YNNKEL, per germline (reference sequence). For the CDR3, the DNA is TGTGCCAGCAGCCAAGACCTCCTAGCGGGACGGCACTACAATGAGCAGTTCTTC. Protein sequence: CASSQDLLAGRHYNEQFF.

This chain links TRBV19 with TRBJ1-4, with 12 bases fitting TRBD1. Germline CDR1 LNHDA, CDR2 SQIVND (reference sequence). Trimming took 4 bases from V and 5 from J; bases not matched to a gene: 8. This CDR3 has 17 residues. CDR3 nucleotides: TGTGCCAGTAGTACGGGGACAGGGGGCTATGGGAATGAAAAACTGTTTTTT. It specifies CASSTGTGGYGNEKLFF.

This rearrangement joins TRBV7-2 to TRBJ2-2, with 9 bases fitting TRBD2. With V trimmed by 6 bases and J by 6 bases, 17 bases remained unmatched. Germline V gene lookup returns CDR1 SGHTA and CDR2 FQGNSA. CDR3 length: 18 residues. CDR3 nucleotide sequence: TGTGCCAGCAGTCCAGAGAGGGCGGGAGGGCCATTAGCCGGGGAGCTGTTTTTT. As protein: CASSPERAGGPLAGELFF.

The chain has TRBV24-1 and TRBJ2-5; the match to TRBD1 covers 9 bases. Germline values: CDR1 KGHDR, CDR2 SFDVKD. With V trimmed by 7 bases and J by 4 bases, 12 bases remained unmatched. The CDR3 consists of 16 residues. The CDR3: CATSPGQGSEAETQYF. In nucleotides, the CDR3 is TGTGCCACCAGCCCGGGACAGGGTTCGGAAGCAGAGACCCAGTACTTC.

The sample holds one count of this clone. The V call is TRBV4-2, the J call TRBJ2-3; TRBD2 agrees at 7 bases. CDR3 size: 16 residues. V was clipped by 4 bases and J by 5 bases; unmatched bases: 12. Germline loops: CDR1 LGHNA, CDR2 YNFKEQ. The CDR3 nucleotides are TGTGCCAGCAGCCTCCCTCGGGCGGGAGCGGTAGATACGCAGTATTTT. This sequence encodes CASSLPRAGAVDTQYF.

The chain joins TRBV3-1 (or the pseudogene TRBV3-2) to TRBJ2-7; the D is unclear. The germline V and J ends were trimmed by 1 base and 1 base, with 8 bases remaining between them. This CDR3 comprises 14 residues. Germline values: CDR1 LGHDT, CDR2 YNNKEL (reference sequence). Here the CDR3 DNA reads TGTGCCAGCAGCCAAGGGTTCGGTTCCTACGAGCAGTACTTC. This sequence encodes CASSQGFGSYEQYF.

This clone has a handful of counts. The V call is TRBV6-1, the J call TRBJ2-3, with TRBD2 identical over 8 bases. Germline CDR1 is MNHNS and CDR2 is SASEGT. The CDR3 loop spans 15 amino acids. Germline trimming cut 2 bases from V and 2 bases from J; bases unmatched to any gene: 3. Written as DNA, the CDR3 is TGTGCCAGCAGTGAATTAGCGGGGTTCACAGATACGCAGTATTTT. Its translation: CASSELAGFTDTQYF.

V and J are TRBV7-8 and TRBJ2-7; tentative D call: TRBD1 (6 bases). V lost 7 bases and J 2 bases, leaving 15 bases between the germline ends. Germline CDR1 and CDR2: SGHVS and FQNEAQ. The CDR3 consists of 14 residues. Here the CDR3 DNA reads TGTGCCAGCACTCTAAGAGGGGGTACCTACGAGCAGTACTTC. This translates into CASTLRGGTYEQYF.

This rearrangement joins TRBV27 to TRBJ2-7, with 13 bases lining up with TRBD2. Germline CDR1 is MNHEY and CDR2 is SMNVEV (reference sequence). V trimming: 6 bases; J trimming: 4 bases; junction bases outside the gene matches: 6. This CDR3 region has 15 residues. The CDR3 is CASRGGTSGTYEQYF. In nucleotides, the CDR3 is TGTGCCAGCAGGGGGGGGACTAGCGGGACTTACGAGCAGTACTTC.

J is TRBJ2-1 and V is TRBV11-1; D may be TRBD1 (6 bases). Deletions cut 5 bases from V and 2 bases from J, with 13 bases between. This CDR3 comprises 15 residues. The germline CDR1 and CDR2 sequences are SGHAT and FQDESV (reference sequence). The CDR3 is CASSPGVFTYNEQFF. CDR3 in DNA: TGTGCCAGCAGCCCAGGGGTATTTACCTACAATGAGCAGTTCTTC. Looking up the rest from reference TRBV11-1 and TRBJ2-1 gives the full variable domain: EAEVAQSPRYKITEKSQAVAFWCDPISGHATLYWYRQILGQGPELLVQFQDESVVDDSQLPKDRFSAERLKGVDSTLKIQPAELGDSAMYLCASSPGVFTYNEQFFGPGTRLTVL.